This T cell receptor beta chain was recorded in a study of identifying expanded T cells in peripheral blood. As for this clone: Its antigen remains unidentified.

Looked up from germline, CDR1 is LNHDA and CDR2 is SQIVND (reference sequence). This CDR3 contains 14 residues. V was clipped by 3 bases and J by 2 bases, with 11 bases between them. During the collection period, no donor immune events like infections were recorded. Produced via immunoSEQ multiplex PCR; TCRdb's table is partial and in-frame only. The table has approximately 91,000 clones, about nine tenths seen once. Whole-study findings and limits: Over about two and four weeks, about 15 and 19 clones changed, versus 1.2 between replicates.

The sequence came from a person aged 18-69 years in good health. Sequencing was performed on blood. This chain uses TRBV19 with TRBJ2-7; a possible D gene is TRBD1 (6 bases). CDR3 DNA: TGTGCCAGTAGTATGCAGAACAGGGCCTACGAGCAGTACTTC. It specifies CASSMQNRAYEQYF.